Listed below are T cell receptor beta chains from one sample, sequenced in a study of blood T cell repertoires in COVID-19. Profiling relied on immunoSEQ multiplex PCR, and the TCRdb table lists in-frame clones only, not all of them. This sample carries about 200,000 clones, over 70% of them seen once, and the ten largest clones take 27%. The source material was peripheral blood. Receptors originate from a middle-aged man with acute or convalescent COVID-19. The CDR3 runs from the conserved cysteine through the conserved F or W. The D gene is left open where the match is weak. The size entry is marked missing in some rows and otherwise reads once, few, many or a size class.

clone size,V gene,D gene,J gene,CDR3 protein,CDR3 DNA
-,TRBV7-2,TRBD1,TRBJ1-1,CASSLVGTATEAFF,TGTGCCAGCAGCTTAGTCGGGACAGCAACTGAAGCTTTCTTT
few,TRBV28,TRBD2,TRBJ2-1,CASHTSGRGNEQFF,TGTGCCAGCCACACTAGCGGGAGAGGTAATGAGCAGTTCTTC
-,TRBV7-7,-,TRBJ1-3,CASSLTVSGNTIYF,TGTGCCAGCAGCTTAACAGTATCTGGAAACACCATATATTTT
once,TRBV5-8,-,TRBJ1-1,CASSLAQKNTEAFF,TGTGCCAGCAGCTTGGCTCAGAAGAACACTGAAGCTTTCTTT
-,TRBV19,TRBD1,TRBJ1-5,CASTQGGNQPQHF,TGTGCCAGTACTCAGGGGGGCAATCAGCCCCAGCATTTT
-,TRBV18,TRBD2,TRBJ2-2,CASSTGLAGTAGELFF,TGTGCCAGCTCAACTGGACTAGCGGGAACGGCCGGGGAGCTGTTTTTT
-,TRBV6-4,TRBD1,TRBJ1-2,CASSDHGTGGDGYTF,TGTGCCAGCAGTGACCACGGGACAGGGGGAGATGGCTACACCTTC
-,TRBV11-2,TRBD1,TRBJ2-5,CASSPTGGQGAYETQYF,TGTGCCAGCAGCCCGACGGGGGGACAGGGGGCCTACGAGACCCAGTACTTC
-,TRBV9,TRBD1,TRBJ2-5,CASSPGYRGLETQYF,TGTGCCAGCAGCCCAGGCTACAGGGGTCTGGAGACCCAGTACTTC
few,TRBV9,TRBD1,TRBJ2-5,CASSEQTGKGETQYF,TGTGCCAGCAGCGAGCAGACAGGGAAAGGAGAGACCCAGTACTTC
-,TRBV5-1,TRBD2,TRBJ2-7,CASSSLAGGRYEQYF,TGCGCCAGCAGCTCCCTAGCGGGAGGACGCTACGAGCAGTACTTC
-,TRBV11-2,-,TRBJ1-2,CASSLENYPANYGYTF,TGTGCCAGCAGCTTAGAAAATTATCCAGCTAACTATGGCTACACCTTC
-,TRBV7-2,-,TRBJ2-2,CASSLALLRGFSNTGELFF,TGTGCCAGCAGCTTAGCGCTACTCAGAGGGTTCTCGAACACCGGGGAGCTGTTTTTT
-,TRBV5-4,-,TRBJ2-3,CASSFQIPPNAQYF,TGTGCCAGCAGCTTTCAAATCCCCCCCAATGCGCAGTATTTT
-,TRBV5-1,TRBD1,TRBJ2-7,CASSEGQGGGEQYF,TGCGCCAGCAGCGAGGGACAGGGTGGGGGCGAGCAGTACTTC
-,TRBV6-2/TRBV6-3,TRBD1,TRBJ2-1,CASSIPGQKTTNNEQFF,TGTGCCAGCAGTATTCCGGGACAGAAAACTACAAACAATGAGCAGTTCTTC
-,TRBV30,-,TRBJ1-2,CAWSVPREYGYTF,TGTGCCTGGAGTGTACCTCGGGAGTATGGCTACACCTTC
-,TRBV18,TRBD1,TRBJ2-7,CASSPGTGAYEQYF,TGTGCCAGCTCGCCCGGGACAGGGGCATACGAGCAGTACTTC
-,TRBV20-1,TRBD1,TRBJ1-2,CSASSWDRASYGYTF,TGCAGTGCTAGTTCGTGGGACAGGGCTTCCTATGGCTACACCTTC
-,TRBV6-6,TRBD2,TRBJ2-5,CASSPRTSGRPSGTQYF,TGTGCCAGCAGTCCCCGGACTAGCGGGAGGCCTAGTGGGACCCAGTACTTC
-,TRBV6-1,-,TRBJ2-7,CASSEAGYSNYEQYF,TGTGCCAGCAGTGAAGCGGGTTACAGTAACTACGAGCAGTACTTC
-,TRBV5-1,TRBD1,TRBJ1-4,CASSALPGQLNEKLFF,TGCGCCAGCAGCGCTTTACCGGGACAGCTTAATGAAAAACTGTTTTTT
-,TRBV11-1,TRBD2,TRBJ2-1,CASSPGMGLADNEQFF,TGTGCCAGCAGCCCCGGGATGGGACTAGCGGACAATGAGCAGTTCTTC
-,TRBV6-5,TRBD2,TRBJ2-1,CASSSAGIDNEQFF,TGTGCCAGCAGTTCAGCGGGAATCGACAATGAGCAGTTCTTC
-,TRBV11-2,-,TRBJ2-7,CASKSGVEQYF,TGTGCCAGCAAGTCAGGGGTCGAGCAGTACTTC
-,TRBV5-1,-,TRBJ2-2,CASSLPTGTGTGELFF,TGCGCCAGCAGCTTGCCCACAGGGACCGGCACCGGGGAGCTGTTTTTT
-,TRBV7-2,TRBD1,TRBJ1-1,CASSSGTGRTEAFF,TGTGCCAGCAGCTCCGGGACAGGGAGAACTGAAGCTTTCTTT
-,TRBV5-4,-,TRBJ1-2,CASSGEYRTAYGYTF,TGTGCCAGCAGCGGGGAATACAGGACCGCCTATGGCTACACCTTC
-,TRBV7-9,TRBD1,TRBJ1-1,CASSSPGGGNTEAFF,TGTGCCAGCAGCTCGCCAGGGGGCGGGAACACTGAAGCTTTCTTT
-,TRBV27,-,TRBJ2-2,CASSASPRQLNTGELFF,TGTGCCAGCAGCGCATCGCCGAGGCAGTTGAACACCGGGGAGCTGTTTTTT
few,TRBV19,-,TRBJ2-4,CASSPTSRTYVAKNIQYF,TGTGCCAGTTCCCCAACTAGCCGGACCTACGTAGCCAAAAACATTCAGTACTTC
few,TRBV18,TRBD2,TRBJ2-1,CASSPRELVNEQFF,TGTGCCAGCTCACCGCGGGAGTTAGTTAATGAGCAGTTCTTC
-,TRBV7-2,TRBD2,TRBJ2-7,CASSLASSGGSHSYEQYF,TGTGCCAGCAGCTTAGCTTCTAGCGGAGGCTCCCACTCCTACGAGCAGTACTTC
-,TRBV6-5,TRBD2,TRBJ2-7,CASSSDLGLAGDEQYF,TGTGCCAGCAGTTCCGACTTGGGACTAGCGGGAGACGAGCAGTACTTC
-,TRBV14,-,TRBJ2-2,CASSHRGRGELFF,TGTGCCAGCAGCCATAGAGGGCGCGGGGAGCTGTTTTTT
-,TRBV5-1,-,TRBJ2-7,CASSLAGTGVGEQYF,TGCGCCAGCAGCTTGGCTGGGACTGGGGTAGGAGAGCAGTACTTC
-,TRBV25-1,TRBD2,TRBJ2-5,CASSEISGRRTGETQYF,TGTGCCAGCAGTGAGATTAGCGGGAGAAGGACGGGAGAGACCCAGTACTTC
-,TRBV7-9,-,TRBJ2-7,CASSLGEWNEQYF,TGTGCCAGCAGCTTAGGGGAGTGGAACGAGCAGTACTTC
-,TRBV4-3,TRBD2,TRBJ2-3,CASSQDAGLATTDTQYF,TGCGCCAGCAGCCAAGATGCTGGACTAGCGACCACAGATACGCAGTATTTT
-,TRBV19,-,TRBJ1-5,CASSNSGAAQGPQHF,TGTGCCAGTAGTAACAGTGGGGCGGCCCAAGGGCCCCAGCATTTT
-,TRBV7-2,TRBD2,TRBJ2-5,CASGEGGETQYF,TGTGCCTCCGGGGAGGGCGGAGAGACCCAGTACTTC
once,TRBV28,-,TRBJ2-1,CASSLAWEASSSYNEQFF,TGTGCCAGCAGTTTGGCCTGGGAGGCGTCGAGCTCCTACAATGAGCAGTTCTTC
-,TRBV3-1/TRBV3-2,-,TRBJ1-5,CASSQAVFQPQHF,TGTGCCAGCAGCCAAGCCGTGTTTCAGCCCCAGCATTTT
-,TRBV29-1,-,TRBJ1-3,CSGGEHLGNTIYF,TGCAGCGGTGGGGAGCACCTTGGAAACACCATATATTTT
-,TRBV6-4,-,TRBJ1-3,CASSAEGDSGNTIYF,TGTGCCAGCTCAGCGGAGGGAGACTCTGGAAACACCATATATTTT
-,TRBV19,-,TRBJ1-1,CASSIDQGTEAFF,TGTGCCAGTAGTATAGATCAGGGGACTGAAGCTTTCTTT
-,TRBV11-2,-,TRBJ1-3,CASSSPRSGGRANTIYF,TGTGCCAGCAGCTCCCCCCGGTCTGGTGGGAGGGCAAACACCATATATTTT
many,TRBV28,-,TRBJ2-1,CASSPGTPGGVEQFF,TGTGCCAGCAGCCCCGGGACACCGGGAGGAGTGGAGCAGTTCTTC
-,TRBV19,TRBD1,TRBJ1-2,CASSIAPGQGAYGYTF,TGTGCCAGTAGTATAGCCCCGGGACAGGGGGCTTATGGCTACACCTTC